This T cell receptor beta chain came from a study of T cells after yellow fever vaccination (dated by TCRdb to the late 2010s). Background for the entire study: The SMART-Seq v4 Ultra Low Input RNA kit was used to prepare libraries from fractions with low cell numbers. To track T-cell clones before and after primary and booster YFV17D yellow fever vaccination, bulk TCR alpha and beta repertoires were sequenced longitudinally. The cohort comprised two healthy male donors, one aged 18 to 30 and one aged 30 to 40 years. Bulk PBMC replicates and cell subsets were isolated from blood drawn at multiple timepoints before and after both primary and secondary immunization. Points the paper makes about the study in general: The secondary T-cell response was found to be weaker but faster than the primary response, with a peak reached on day 5 rather than on day 15. The study included only a couple of donors, which limits how far the findings can be generalized. Because abundant contaminating clonotypes from the bulk population could be contained in FACS-sorted repertoires, computational filtering was required. After the booster, most clones that had expanded after primary vaccination were detected again (roughly 95% of CD4 and around 88% of CD8), suggesting broad maintenance of memory. A small fraction of clonotypes showed up in both the CD4 and CD8 compartments, probably as a result of convergent recombination.

Synthesis of TCR cDNA relied on 5'RACE template switching, a step that introduced a universal primer site along with unique molecular identifiers. Priming for cDNA synthesis came from both the TCR alpha and TCR beta constant segments. Two PCR steps were used to amplify libraries, with sample barcodes and sequencing adapters being added in the second step. Sequencing of libraries was performed on Illumina HiSeq 2500 (2x100 bp) or NovaSeq (2x150 bp). The authors' pipeline ran thus. Demultiplexing of reads and collapsing into UMI consensus sequences were performed with MIGEC, and V(D)J alignment was carried out with MiXCR. Using edgeR on replicate PBMC samples, clonotypes were called vaccine-responding if FDR was below 0.01 and the log2 fold change was above 5 up to day 15. Each bulk clonotype was labeled CD4 or CD8 based on which sequenced repertoire, CD4 or CD8, contained the clonotype at higher abundance. Using fastp trimming at Q25 and MiXCR clonotype assembly, TCRdb reanalyzed the public sequencing data and kept in-frame beta chains. Records with the same CDR3 protein are collapsed into one entry carrying the most frequent genes and DNA. The V and J calls, along with clone size, are taken from TCRdb and not from the paper's own processing. The sample has under 600,000 distinct CDR3 sequences on record, about a fifth of them singletons. About a sixth of the sample belongs to the ten largest clones.

Here V drops 2 bases and J drops 4 bases, and the junction holds 4 bases not matched to any gene. There are 15 amino acids in the CDR3, from cysteine to phenylalanine inclusive. CDR3 DNA is the only sequence kept; it has 45 bases, read in frame from the first base. CDR1 and CDR2 are drawn from the germline V gene: SGHRS, YFSETQ. Worth noting for this clonotype: Its antigen remains undetermined. Base qualities were left out, and no much larger clone turns up one base away.

This specimen's treatment or condition label, per the study, means: live attenuated yellow fever vaccine strain. At each blood-draw timepoint, two biological replicates of bulk PBMCs were obtained. A standard Ficoll-Paque protocol was used to isolate PBMCs from peripheral blood. TriZol was used to extract RNA from bulk PBMCs, from CD4 and CD8 fractions, and from dextramer-positive and dextramer-negative fractions. The source material was PBMCs, sampled 21 days after the first yellow fever vaccination. This receptor was taken from a man aged 18 to 30 who received the YFV17D yellow fever vaccine. The rearrangement combines TRBV5-1 with TRBJ2-2; 8 of the junction bases match TRBD2. The CDR3 protein is CASSLGAGATGELFF. Here is the DNA: TGCGCCAGCAGCTTAGGAGCGGGGGCCACCGGGGAGCTGTTTTTT.